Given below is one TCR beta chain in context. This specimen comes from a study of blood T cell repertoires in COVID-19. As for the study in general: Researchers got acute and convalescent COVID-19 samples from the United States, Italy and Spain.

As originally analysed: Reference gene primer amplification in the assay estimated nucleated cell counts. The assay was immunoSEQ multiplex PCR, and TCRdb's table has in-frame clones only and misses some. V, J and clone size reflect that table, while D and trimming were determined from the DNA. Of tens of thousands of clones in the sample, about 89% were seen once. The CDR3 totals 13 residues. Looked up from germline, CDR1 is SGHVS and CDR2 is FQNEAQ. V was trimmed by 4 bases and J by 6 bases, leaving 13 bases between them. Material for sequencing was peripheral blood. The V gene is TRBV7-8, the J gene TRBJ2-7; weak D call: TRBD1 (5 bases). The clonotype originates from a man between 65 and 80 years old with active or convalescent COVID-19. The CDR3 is CASSSRVGGEQYF. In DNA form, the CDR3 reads TGTGCCAGCAGCTCCAGGGTTGGTGGCGAGCAGTACTTC. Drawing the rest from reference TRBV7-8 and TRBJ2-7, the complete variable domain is GAGVSQSPRYKVAKRGQDVALRCDPISGHVSLFWYQQALGQGPEFLTYFQNEAQLDKSGLPSDRFFAERPEGSVSTLKIQRTQQEDSAVYLCASSSRVGGEQYFGPGTRLTVT.